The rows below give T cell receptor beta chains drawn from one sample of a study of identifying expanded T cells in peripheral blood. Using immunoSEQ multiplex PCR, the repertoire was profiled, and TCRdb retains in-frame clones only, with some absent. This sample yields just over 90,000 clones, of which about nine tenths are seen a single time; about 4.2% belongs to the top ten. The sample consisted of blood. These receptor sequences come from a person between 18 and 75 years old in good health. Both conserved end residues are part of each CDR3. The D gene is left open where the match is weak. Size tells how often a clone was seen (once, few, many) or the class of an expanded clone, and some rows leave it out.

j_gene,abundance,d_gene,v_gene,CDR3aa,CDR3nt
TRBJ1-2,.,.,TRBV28,CASSLGQALPYGYTF,TGTGCCAGCAGTTTGGGCCAGGCCCTCCCCTATGGCTACACCTTC
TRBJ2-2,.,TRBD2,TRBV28,CASSLIGGSGTGELFF,TGTGCCAGCAGTTTAATCGGCGGGAGTGGCACCGGGGAGCTGTTTTTT
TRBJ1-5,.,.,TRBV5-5,CASSLEGTNQPQHF,TGTGCCAGCAGCTTGGAAGGGACCAACCAGCCCCAGCATTTT
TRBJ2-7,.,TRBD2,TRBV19,CASSFVAGGTYEQYF,TGTGCCAGTAGTTTCGTAGCGGGAGGGACCTACGAGCAGTACTTC
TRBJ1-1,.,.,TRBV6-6,CASRSVNMNTEAFF,TGTGCCAGCAGAAGTGTCAACATGAACACTGAAGCTTTCTTT
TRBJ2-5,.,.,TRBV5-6,CASSLGVEETQYF,TGTGCCAGCAGCTTGGGGGTGGAAGAGACCCAGTACTTC
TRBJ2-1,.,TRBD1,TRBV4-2,CASSQASGTGYNEQFF,TGTGCCAGCAGCCAAGCATCCGGGACAGGGTACAATGAGCAGTTCTTC
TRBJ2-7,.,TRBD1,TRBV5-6,CASSSTGAAYEQYF,TGTGCCAGCAGCTCCACAGGGGCCGCCTACGAGCAGTACTTC
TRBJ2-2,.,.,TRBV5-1,CASSLVSGTGELFF,TGCGCCAGCAGCTTGGTTTCGGGGACGGGGGAGCTGTTTTTT
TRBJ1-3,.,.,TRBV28,CASSPWVEEAGNTIYF,TGTGCCAGCAGTCCCTGGGTAGAGGAGGCTGGAAACACCATATATTTT
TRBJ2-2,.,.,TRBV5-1,CASSLDGASELFF,TGTGCCAGCAGCTTGGACGGAGCGTCGGAGCTGTTTTTT
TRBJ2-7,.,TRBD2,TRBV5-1,CASSLVASGSYEQYF,TGCGCCAGCAGCTTGGTTGCTAGCGGGTCCTACGAGCAGTACTTC
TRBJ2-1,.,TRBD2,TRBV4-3,CASSQESGRESVEQFF,TGCGCCAGCAGCCAAGAGAGTGGGCGGGAGTCGGTTGAGCAGTTCTTC
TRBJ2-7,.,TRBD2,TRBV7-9,CASSVGTSGSIGFEQYF,TGTGCCAGCAGCGTAGGGACTAGCGGGAGCATCGGGTTTGAGCAGTACTTC
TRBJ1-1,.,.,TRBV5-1,CASSSSGTVNTEAFF,TGCGCCAGCAGCTCATCCGGGACGGTGAACACTGAAGCTTTCTTT
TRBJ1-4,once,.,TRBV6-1,CASSEPTNEKLFF,TGTGCCAGCAGTGAACCAACTAATGAAAAACTGTTTTTT